A selection of T cell receptor beta chains follows, all from one sample in a study of T cell changes during pregnancy in multiple sclerosis. Clones were sequenced by immunoSEQ multiplex PCR, and TCRdb holds only the in-frame ones, with some missing. The sample yields almost 50,000 clones, roughly 95% seen once. Sample: CD4+ T cells from peripheral blood mononuclear cells, taken in the third trimester of pregnancy. Receptor source: a female donor with multiple sclerosis, enrolled in a pregnancy study. CDR3s include the opening cysteine and the closing phenylalanine or tryptophan. The D gene is left open where the match is weak. The size of a clone is reported for some rows only, either as once, few or many, or as a class for expanded clones.

.,TRBV18,.,TRBJ2-5,CASSPRYQETQYF,TGTGCCAGCTCACCTCGGTACCAAGAGACCCAGTACTTC
.,TRBV5-4,.,TRBJ2-1,CASSGAGPYNEQFF,TGTGCCAGCAGCGGGGCCGGGCCCTACAATGAGCAGTTCTTC
.,TRBV9,TRBD2,TRBJ2-1,CASSVAAGAGNEQFF,TGTGCCAGCAGCGTAGCAGCGGGGGCCGGTAATGAGCAGTTCTTC
once,TRBV18,.,TRBJ2-1,CASSPDRSSYNEQFF,TGTGCCAGCTCACCCGACAGGAGCTCCTACAATGAGCAGTTCTTC
.,TRBV18,TRBD1,TRBJ1-5,CASSPTGAASQPQHF,TGTGCCAGCTCACCGACAGGGGCAGCCAGTCAGCCCCAGCATTTT
.,TRBV28,.,TRBJ1-5,CASSLGGYSNQPQHF,TGTGCCAGCAGTTTAGGAGGCTATAGCAATCAGCCCCAGCATTTT
.,TRBV4-3,.,TRBJ2-3,CASSQDRNTQYF,TGCGCCAGCAGCCAGGACAGAAATACGCAGTATTTT
.,TRBV5-5,TRBD1,TRBJ2-5,CASSPGQGKETQYF,TGTGCCAGCAGCCCGGGACAGGGGAAAGAGACCCAGTACTTC
.,TRBV5-8,.,TRBJ1-2,CASSLGATNYGYTF,TGTGCCAGCAGCTTGGGGGCAACTAACTATGGCTACACCTTC
.,TRBV27,.,TRBJ2-7,CASSRGRSSYEQYF,TGTGCCAGCAGCAGGGGGAGGAGCTCCTACGAGCAGTACTTC
.,TRBV28,TRBD1,TRBJ2-3,CASSETGTGLTDTQYF,TGTGCCAGCAGCGAAACCGGGACAGGACTAACAGATACGCAGTATTTT
.,TRBV30,TRBD1,TRBJ2-2,CAWSVNFPGQGLGGELFF,TGTGCCTGGAGTGTAAATTTCCCGGGACAGGGGCTCGGCGGGGAGCTGTTTTTT
.,TRBV19,.,TRBJ1-4,CASSIVGSLNEKLFF,TGTGCCAGTAGTATAGTGGGCAGCTTAAATGAAAAACTGTTTTTT
.,TRBV5-4,.,TRBJ2-2,CASSFVTSGSLRAGELFF,.
.,TRBV7-3,TRBD1,TRBJ1-2,CASSYKLPTDRGTTVNYGYTF,TGTGCCAGCAGCTACAAACTTCCTACGGACAGGGGCACAACTGTTAACTATGGCTACACCTTC
.,TRBV5-4,.,TRBJ1-2,CASSKDQGGYYGYTF,TGTGCCAGCAGTAAAGACCAGGGTGGATACTATGGCTACACCTTC
.,TRBV19,.,TRBJ1-6,CASSITGTQNSPLHF,TGTGCCAGTAGTATCACCGGGACTCAGAATTCACCCCTCCACTTT
.,TRBV7-8,TRBD2,TRBJ2-1,CASSLGGTTSGRTNEQFF,TGTGCCAGCAGCTTAGGGGGGACTACTAGCGGGAGGACCAATGAGCAGTTCTTC
.,TRBV7-3,.,TRBJ1-6,CASSFGESSYNSPLHF,TGTGCCAGCAGCTTCGGGGAGAGCTCCTATAATTCACCCCTCCACTTT
.,TRBV25-1,.,TRBJ1-1,CASSVQGKTEAFF,TGTGCCAGCAGTGTACAGGGAAAAACTGAAGCTTTCTTT
.,TRBV30,.,TRBJ1-6,CAWSDRYNSPLHF,TGTGCCTGGAGTGACAGGTATAATTCACCCCTCCACTTT
.,TRBV29-1,TRBD1,TRBJ1-1,CSGIQGERTEAFF,TGCAGCGGAATACAGGGGGAAAGGACTGAAGCTTTCTTT
.,TRBV28,TRBD1,TRBJ1-6,CASSLSIPQGQGLNSPLHF,TGTGCCAGCAGTTTATCGATACCACAGGGACAGGGGTTGAATTCACCCCTCCACTTT
.,TRBV9,TRBD2,TRBJ2-1,CASNQAGGNEQFF,TGTGCCAGCAATCAGGCGGGAGGGAATGAGCAGTTCTTC
.,TRBV21-1,.,TRBJ1-6,CASSKGASSYNSPLHF,TGTGCCAGCAGCAAAGGAGCGAGCTCCTATAATTCACCCCTCCACTTT
.,TRBV18,TRBD1,TRBJ1-1,CASSPPTGGNTEAFF,TGTGCCAGCTCACCACCCACAGGGGGCAACACTGAAGCTTTCTTT
.,TRBV2,TRBD1,TRBJ2-2,CASRQGRNTGELFF,TGTGCCAGCAGACAGGGGCGGAACACCGGGGAGCTGTTTTTT
.,TRBV9,.,TRBJ2-7,CASSVGVTHSYEQYF,TGTGCCAGCAGCGTAGGGGTGACTCACTCCTACGAGCAGTACTTC
.,TRBV18,TRBD2,TRBJ2-7,CASSPSGLPYEQYF,TGTGCCAGCTCACCTAGCGGGCTGCCCTACGAGCAGTACTTC
.,TRBV7-3,TRBD1,TRBJ2-1,CASSQGQGNNEQFF,TGTGCCAGCAGCCAAGGACAGGGGAACAATGAGCAGTTCTTC
.,TRBV28,TRBD1,TRBJ1-5,CASSPTGGWQPQHF,TGTGCCAGCAGCCCCACAGGGGGGTGGCAGCCCCAGCATTTT
.,TRBV2,.,TRBJ1-5,CASSSGQGSQPQHF,TGTGCCAGCAGCTCGGGACAAGGTAGTCAGCCCCAGCATTTT
few,TRBV11-2,.,TRBJ2-2,CASSKSPGSNTGELFF,TGTGCCAGCAGTAAATCGCCAGGATCCAACACCGGGGAGCTGTTTTTT
.,TRBV6-5,TRBD1,TRBJ2-7,CASRQTGGGYEQYF,TGTGCCAGCAGACAGACAGGGGGTGGCTACGAGCAGTACTTC
.,TRBV7-2,.,TRBJ1-5,CASSQAEAYQPQHF,TGTGCCAGCAGCCAAGCTGAAGCCTATCAGCCCCAGCATTTT
.,TRBV19,TRBD1,TRBJ1-1,CASKVQGATNTEAFF,TGTGCCAGTAAGGTCCAGGGGGCCACGAACACTGAAGCTTTCTTT
.,TRBV10-3,TRBD1,TRBJ1-4,CAISIGTGGEKLFF,TGTGCCATCAGTATAGGGACAGGGGGGGAAAAACTGTTTTTT